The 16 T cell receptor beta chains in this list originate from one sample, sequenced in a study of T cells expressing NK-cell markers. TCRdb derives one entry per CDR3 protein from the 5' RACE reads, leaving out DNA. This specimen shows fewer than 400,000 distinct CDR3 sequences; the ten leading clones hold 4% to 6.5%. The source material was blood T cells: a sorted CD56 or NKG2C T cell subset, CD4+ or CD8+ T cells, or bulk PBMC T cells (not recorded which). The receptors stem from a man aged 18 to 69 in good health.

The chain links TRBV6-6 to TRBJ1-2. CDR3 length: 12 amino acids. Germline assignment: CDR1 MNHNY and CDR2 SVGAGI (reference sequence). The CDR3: CASSPDFYGYTF.

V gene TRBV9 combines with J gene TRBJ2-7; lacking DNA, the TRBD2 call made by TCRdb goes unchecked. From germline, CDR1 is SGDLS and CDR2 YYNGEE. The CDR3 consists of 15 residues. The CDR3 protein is CASSVEASGGLEQYF.

Here the CDR3 reads CASGSSNYGYTF. V gene TRBV2 combines with J gene TRBJ1-2. Per the germline V gene, CDR1 is SNHLY and CDR2 is FYNNEI. The CDR3 has 12 amino acids.

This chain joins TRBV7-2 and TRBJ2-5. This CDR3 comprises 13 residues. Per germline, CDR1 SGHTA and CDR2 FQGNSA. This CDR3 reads CASSLPSQETQYF.

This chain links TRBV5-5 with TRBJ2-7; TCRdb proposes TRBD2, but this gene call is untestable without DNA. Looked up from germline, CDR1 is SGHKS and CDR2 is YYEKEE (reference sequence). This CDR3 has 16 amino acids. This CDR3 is CASSLEAAVSSYEQYF.

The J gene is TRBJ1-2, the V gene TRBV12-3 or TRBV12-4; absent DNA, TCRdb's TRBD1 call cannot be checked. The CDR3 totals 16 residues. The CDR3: CASSFRGASIGYGYTF.

The CDR3 sequence is CASSIQVGGEGARQYF. This rearrangement joins TRBV19 to TRBJ2-7; TCRdb's D gene call, TRBD1, goes unchecked for lack of DNA. Per the germline V gene, CDR1 is LNHDA and CDR2 is SQIVND (reference sequence). The CDR3 length is 16 residues.

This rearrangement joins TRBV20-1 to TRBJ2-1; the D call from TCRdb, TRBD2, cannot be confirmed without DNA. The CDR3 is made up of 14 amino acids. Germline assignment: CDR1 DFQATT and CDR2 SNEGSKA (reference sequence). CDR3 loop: CSAIDLIGGNEQFF.

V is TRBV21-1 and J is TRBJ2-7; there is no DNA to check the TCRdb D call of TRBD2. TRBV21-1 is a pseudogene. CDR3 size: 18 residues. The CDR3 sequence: CASSSRWSTGLFSYEQYF.

This CDR3 is CASSSPGTSGTNEQFF. The J gene is TRBJ2-1, the V gene TRBV7-2; absent DNA, TCRdb's TRBD2 call cannot be checked. The germline gives CDR1 SGHTA, CDR2 FQGNSA. The CDR3 has 16 residues.

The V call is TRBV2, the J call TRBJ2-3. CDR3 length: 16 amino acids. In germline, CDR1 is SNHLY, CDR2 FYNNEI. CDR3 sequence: CASSYSGKILTDTQYF. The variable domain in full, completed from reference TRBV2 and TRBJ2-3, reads EPEVTQTPSHQVTQMGQEVILRCVPISNHLYFYWYRQILGQKVEFLVSFYNNEISEKSEIFDDQFSVERPDGSNFTLKIRSTKLEDSAMYFCASSYSGKILTDTQYFGPGTRLTVL.

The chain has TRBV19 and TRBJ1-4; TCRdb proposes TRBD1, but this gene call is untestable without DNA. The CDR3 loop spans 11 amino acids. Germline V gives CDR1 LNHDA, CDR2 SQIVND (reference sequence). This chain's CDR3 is CASARGEKLFF.

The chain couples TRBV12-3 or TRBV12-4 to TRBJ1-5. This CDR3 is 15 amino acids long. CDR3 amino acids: CASSRKTLSNQPQHF.

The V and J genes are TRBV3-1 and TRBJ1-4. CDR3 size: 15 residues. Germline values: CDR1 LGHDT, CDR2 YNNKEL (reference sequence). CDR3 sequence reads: CASSRTRTTNEKLFF.

Here the CDR3 reads CATVGTVARTQYF. The chain has TRBV27 and TRBJ2-3; TCRdb lists TRBD1, though no DNA is available to test this call. From germline, CDR1 is MNHEY and CDR2 SMNVEV (reference sequence). CDR3 length equals 13 residues.

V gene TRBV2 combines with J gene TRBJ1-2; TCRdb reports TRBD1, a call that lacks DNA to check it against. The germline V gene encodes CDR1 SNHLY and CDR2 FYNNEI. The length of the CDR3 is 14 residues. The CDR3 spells CASIRDRGQAGYTF.